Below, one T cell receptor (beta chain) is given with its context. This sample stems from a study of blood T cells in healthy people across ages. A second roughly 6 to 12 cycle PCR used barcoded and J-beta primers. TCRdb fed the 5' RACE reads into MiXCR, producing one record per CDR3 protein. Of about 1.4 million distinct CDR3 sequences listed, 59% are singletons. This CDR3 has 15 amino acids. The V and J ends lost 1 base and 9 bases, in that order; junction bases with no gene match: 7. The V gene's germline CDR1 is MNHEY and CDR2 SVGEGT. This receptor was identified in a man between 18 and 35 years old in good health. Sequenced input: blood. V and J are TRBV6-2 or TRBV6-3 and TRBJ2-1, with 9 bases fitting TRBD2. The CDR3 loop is CASSYWVAGDTEQFF. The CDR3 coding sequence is TGTGCCAGCAGTTACTGGGTAGCGGGGGACACTGAGCAGTTCTTC.